Below are 10 T cell receptor beta chains sequenced from a single sample in a study of blood T cell repertoires in COVID-19. Profiled with immunoSEQ multiplex PCR; TCRdb holds only in-frame clones, not every one. The table includes under 400,000 clones, just over 85% detected once. The sample comprised PBMCs or T cells enriched from blood (not recorded which). The receptors were gathered from a woman in her 40s with acute COVID-19.

The gene calls are TRBV3-1 (or the pseudogene TRBV3-2) and TRBJ2-2; 9 bases map to TRBD2. The CDR3 has 17 amino acids. Germline V gives CDR1 LGHDT, CDR2 YNNKEL (reference sequence). V dropped 4 bases and J dropped 0; count of bases not matched to a gene: 6. CDR3 nucleotides: TGTGCCAGCAGCCCGATAGCGGGAGCCCCGAACACCGGGGAGCTGTTTTTT. It codes for CASSPIAGAPNTGELFF.

The rearrangement links TRBV5-4 to TRBJ2-7, with 7 bases aligning to TRBD2. The CDR3 is made up of 17 amino acids. The V segment lost 2 bases and the J segment 4 bases; nucleotides outside the gene matches: 15. Per the germline V gene, CDR1 is SGHNT and CDR2 is YYREEE (reference sequence). The chain's CDR3 is CASSFLRFGGSNYEQYF. DNA of the CDR3: TGTGCCAGCAGCTTTTTAAGGTTTGGCGGGAGTAATTACGAGCAGTACTTC. The complete variable domain, with remaining parts taken from reference TRBV5-4 and TRBJ2-7, reads ETGVTQSPTHLIKTRGQQVTLRCSSQSGHNTVSWYQQALGQGPQFIFQYYREEENGRGNFPPRFSGLQFPNYSSELNVNALELDDSALYLCASSFLRFGGSNYEQYFGPGTRLTVT.

This chain joins TRBV13 and TRBJ2-3; the D gene is possibly TRBD2 (5 bases). This CDR3 contains 15 residues. V lost 3 bases and J 0 bases, leaving 10 bases between the germline ends. Germline values: CDR1 PRHDT, CDR2 FYEKMQ (reference sequence). The CDR3 DNA sequence: TGTGCCAGCAGCTTCCTCGGGGAGAGCACAGATACGCAGTATTTT. It codes for CASSFLGESTDTQYF. Drawing the rest from reference TRBV13 and TRBJ2-3, the complete variable domain is AAGVIQSPRHLIKEKRETATLKCYPIPRHDTVYWYQQGPGQDPQFLISFYEKMQSDKGSIPDRFSAQQFSDYHSELNMSSLELGDSALYFCASSFLGESTDTQYFGPGTRLTVL.

V usage is TRBV27 and J usage is TRBJ2-2; 10 bases map to TRBD2. V gave up 7 bases and J gave up 4 bases; unmatched junction bases: 6. The CDR3 consists of 15 residues. Germline CDR1 is MNHEY and CDR2 is SMNVEV (reference sequence). The CDR3 region is CASKLAGVPTGELFF. In DNA, the CDR3 is TGTGCCAGCAAGCTAGCGGGAGTTCCCACCGGGGAGCTGTTTTTT.

The rearrangement links TRBV6-1 to TRBJ1-4, with 7 bases matching TRBD1. The V segment lost 4 bases and the J segment 5 bases; nucleotides outside the gene matches: 10. Germline assignment: CDR1 MNHNS and CDR2 SASEGT. The CDR3 extends over 16 amino acids. The CDR3 nucleotides read TGTGCCAGCAGTGCAGGGGGAACAGGGATCAATGAAAAACTGTTTTTT. Translating gives CASSAGGTGINEKLFF.

The chain couples TRBV25-1 to TRBJ2-2; no clear D gene. The CDR3 runs to 15 residues. V was cut by 4 bases and J by 4 bases, with 13 bases left in between. Germline V gives CDR1 MGHDK, CDR2 SYGVNS. CDR3 DNA sequence: TGTGCCAGCAGTGCCAGTGTGACGGGCACCGGGGAGCTGTTTTTT. It is translated as CASSASVTGTGELFF.

This clone has only one observation. The rearrangement uses TRBV5-4 and TRBJ1-2; no clear D gene. CDR3 length: 13 amino acids. V gave up 3 bases and J gave up 6 bases, with 12 bases separating them. Germline-derived CDR1 and CDR2 are SGHNT and YYREEE (reference sequence). CDR3 nucleotide sequence: TGTGCCAGCAGCTGGGAGATTATGAATGGCTACACCTTC. Encoded protein: CASSWEIMNGYTF.

This clone has a single count. In DNA form, the CDR3 reads TGCGCCAGACTTTTAAAGGGTAGCGGGGAGGACTTCCTCTACGAGCAGTACTTC. Amino acids: CARLLKGSGEDFLYEQYF. The chain is built from TRBV10-1 and TRBJ2-7, with TRBD2 identical over 8 bases. After removal of 9 bases from V and 3 bases from J, the junction contained 22 bases not matched to a gene. The length of the CDR3 is 18 residues. Germline values: CDR1 WNHNN, CDR2 SYGVQD (reference sequence).

This clone was seen a few times. The chain is built from TRBV2 and TRBJ1-5; D not resolved. The CDR3 is 13 amino acids. V dropped 6 bases and J dropped 2 bases, with 8 bases sitting between them. Per the germline V gene, CDR1 is SNHLY and CDR2 is FYNNEI. This chain's CDR3 is CASRGDGNQPQHF. The CDR3 DNA follows: TGTGCCAGCAGGGGCGATGGCAATCAGCCCCAGCATTTT.

The chain couples TRBV6-5 to TRBJ2-1, with 13 bases that match TRBD2. The V and J ends lost 7 bases and 9 bases, in that order; junction bases with no gene match: 9. There are 15 residues in the CDR3. Germline CDR1 and CDR2: MNHEY and SVGAGI. The CDR3 region has the DNA TGTGCCAGCAAGGGGACTAGCGGGACAGGAGGTGAGCAGTTCTTC. Translated: CASKGTSGTGGEQFF.